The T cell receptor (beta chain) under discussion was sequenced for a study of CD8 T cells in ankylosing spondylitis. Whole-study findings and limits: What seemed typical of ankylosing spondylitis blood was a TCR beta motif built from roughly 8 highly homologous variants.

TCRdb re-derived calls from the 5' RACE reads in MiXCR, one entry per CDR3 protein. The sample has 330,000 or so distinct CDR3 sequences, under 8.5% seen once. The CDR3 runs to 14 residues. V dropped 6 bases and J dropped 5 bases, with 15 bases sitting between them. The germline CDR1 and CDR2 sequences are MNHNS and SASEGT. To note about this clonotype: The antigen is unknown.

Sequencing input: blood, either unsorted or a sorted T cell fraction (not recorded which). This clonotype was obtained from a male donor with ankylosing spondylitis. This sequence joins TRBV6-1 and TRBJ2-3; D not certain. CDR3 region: CASSHTQLGDTQYF. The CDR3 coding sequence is TGTGCCAGCAGCCATACTCAGCTGGGAGATACGCAGTATTTT.